This T cell receptor beta chain was retrieved from a study of T cells in Graves' hyperthyroidism and ophthalmopathy. Study outcomes and limitations: The majority of expanded thyroid clonotypes above 0.001 also appeared in blood. Ophthalmopathy got predicted by the model a median approximately six months before its onset.

This clonotype was detected ten times or more. What it binds is not known. The source material, RNA transcripts, was used to amplify TCR beta CDR3 regions. The HTBI primer set drove a first-round RT-PCR of the TCR CDR3. TCRdb called the multiplex PCR reads again in MiXCR, with one record for every CDR3 protein. The sample shows around 300,000 distinct CDR3 sequences, about 19% of them seen only once. Input material: blood. The TCR sequence derives from a man aged 50-59 years with Graves' ophthalmopathy.

CDR3 nucleotides: TGTGCCAGCAGCCCAGAGGTACATCAGCCCCAGCATTTT. Amino acid sequence: CASSPEVHQPQHF. V is TRBV11-3 and J is TRBJ1-5; D not resolved. With 5 bases removed from V and 5 bases from J, the gap between germline ends came to 10 bases. This CDR3 spans 13 amino acids. In germline, CDR1 is SGHNT, CDR2 YENEEA. The entire variable domain, with the rest obtained from reference TRBV11-3 and TRBJ1-5, is as follows: EAGVVQSPRYKIIEKKQPVAFWCNPISGHNTLYWYLQNLGQGPELLIRYENEEAVDDSQLPKDRFSAERLKGVDSTLKIQPAELGDSAVYLCASSPEVHQPQHFGDGTRLSIL.